The 28 T cell receptor beta chains below were found in one sample sequenced in a study of identical twins. TCRdb re-called the 5' RACE reads through MiXCR, storing one row per CDR3 protein. This table has under 500,000 distinct CDR3 sequences, 14% appearing once. The data were also submitted as part of a second study, on yellow fever vaccine responses in identical twins.

The specimen was CD4+ T cells sorted from blood. These TCRs come from a young woman in good health.

This chain links TRBV23-1 with TRBJ2-7; D perhaps matches TRBD1 (6 bases). TRBV23-1 is marked as an open reading frame, function uncertain. CDR3 size: 15 residues. The V end lost 6 bases, the J end lost 3 bases, and 18 bases lay between the germline ends. CDR3: CASRNMTGPSYEQYF. In DNA form, the CDR3 reads TGCGCCAGCAGAAACATGACAGGACCTAGCTACGAGCAGTACTTC.

This clonotype was seen at least ten times. The CDR3 here is CASSIKTSLGEQYF. The CDR3 DNA reads as TGTGCCAGTAGTATCAAGACCTCTCTCGGCGAGCAGTACTTC. V and J are TRBV19 and TRBJ2-7, with D hard to call. Trimming cost V 3 bases and J 6 bases, with 15 bases left between them. This CDR3 region has 14 residues. Germline V gene sequence: CDR1 LNHDA, CDR2 SQIVND (reference sequence). Full variable domain (rest looked up from reference TRBV19 and TRBJ2-7): DGGITQSPKYLFRKEGQNVTLSCEQNLNHDAMYWYRQDPGQGLRLIYYSQIVNDFQKGDIAEGYSVSREKKESFPLTVTSAQKNPTAFYLCASSIKTSLGEQYFGPGTRLTVT.

This clonotype came up a few times. J is TRBJ2-1 and V is TRBV20-1; possibly TRBD2 for D (5 bases). There are 16 residues in the CDR3. V was trimmed by 3 bases and J by 0 bases, leaving 15 bases between them. Germline V gene lookup returns CDR1 DFQATT and CDR2 SNEGSKA (reference sequence). The CDR3 loop reads CSASGTSRSSYNEQFF. CDR3 nucleotide sequence: TGCAGTGCTAGCGGAACTAGTAGGAGCTCCTACAATGAGCAGTTCTTC.

The V gene is TRBV5-1, the J gene TRBJ1-1; 12 bases are a match to TRBD1. The V gene's germline CDR1 is SGHRS and CDR2 YFSETQ. V shed 3 bases, J shed 2 bases, and the junction held 5 bases outside the gene matches. The CDR3 is 16 residues long. The CDR3 spells CASSWGQGAGNTEAFF. The DNA of the CDR3 is TGCGCCAGCAGCTGGGGACAGGGGGCTGGTAACACTGAAGCTTTCTTT.

The table lists this clonotype with a few counts. The chain is built from TRBV29-1 and TRBJ2-1; D ambiguous. V was clipped by 4 bases and J by 4 bases, with 11 bases between them. This CDR3 has 13 amino acids. CDR1 and CDR2 (germline): SQVTM, ANQGSEA. The CDR3 DNA is TGCAGCGTTGTACCCCTCGTTTACAATGAGCAGTTCTTC. The encoded protein is CSVVPLVYNEQFF.

A few counts support this clonotype. The V gene is TRBV5-4, the J gene TRBJ2-2, with unresolved D. The CDR3 sequence is 12 residues long. Germline V lookup: CDR1 SGHNT, CDR2 YYREEE (reference sequence). V lost 4 bases to trimming and J lost 3 bases, with 4 bases between them. CDR3 region: CASSEYTGELFF. CDR3 coding DNA: TGTGCCAGCAGCGAGTACACCGGGGAGCTGTTTTTT.

In this sample, this clonotype turned up a few times. The CDR3 sequence: CASSRTSGLYNEQFF. In nucleotides, the CDR3 is TGTGCCAGTAGCCGGACTAGCGGTCTCTACAATGAGCAGTTCTTC. The rearrangement uses TRBV19 and TRBJ2-1; TRBD2 matches 10 bases. Germline assignment: CDR1 LNHDA and CDR2 SQIVND (reference sequence). This CDR3 has 15 amino acids. J lost 3 bases, V lost 6 bases, and 5 bases had no gene match. Variable domain in full (rest from reference TRBV19 and TRBJ2-1): DGGITQSPKYLFRKEGQNVTLSCEQNLNHDAMYWYRQDPGQGLRLIYYSQIVNDFQKGDIAEGYSVSREKKESFPLTVTSAQKNPTAFYLCASSRTSGLYNEQFFGPGTRLTVL.

In nucleotides, the CDR3 is TGTGCCAGCAGCTTAGAACCGTACTACGAGCAGTACTTC. This translates into CASSLEPYYEQYF. This chain joins TRBV7-2 and TRBJ2-7; D not resolved. The CDR3 consists of 13 residues. The germline V gene encodes CDR1 SGHTA and CDR2 FQGNSA. V was clipped by 1 base and J by 3 bases, with 7 bases between them.

This clonotype was detected only a few times. The chain has TRBV28 and TRBJ1-1; no reliable D call. The length of the CDR3 is 12 residues. The V end lost 7 bases, the J end lost 1 base, and 7 bases lay between the germline ends. Germline CDR1 and CDR2: MDHEN and SYDVKM. This chain's CDR3 is CASIEANTEAFF. CDR3 coding DNA: TGTGCCAGCATAGAGGCGAACACTGAAGCTTTCTTT. Looking up the rest from reference TRBV28 and TRBJ1-1 gives the full variable domain: DVKVTQSSRYLVKRTGEKVFLECVQDMDHENMFWYRQDPGLGLRLIYFSYDVKMKEKGDIPEGYSVSREKKERFSLILESASTNQTSMYLCASIEANTEAFFGQGTRLTVV.

This clonotype was counted many times. V is TRBV11-3 and J is TRBJ2-2, with a weak D call TRBD2 (6 bases). Germline V gene lookup returns CDR1 SGHNT and CDR2 YENEEA. CDR3 length: 14 amino acids. The V and J ends lost 0 bases and 5 bases respectively, with 7 bases between them. CDR3 in amino acids: CASSLDGGTGELFF. The DNA of the CDR3 is TGTGCCAGCAGCTTAGATGGGGGGACCGGGGAGCTGTTTTTT.

In its sample, this clonotype was seen a few times. The chain links TRBV20-1 to TRBJ2-7, with 8 bases that match TRBD1. The CDR3 contains 14 residues. The V segment lost 3 bases and the J segment 2 bases; nucleotides outside the gene matches: 6. Germline CDR1 reads DFQATT; CDR2 reads SNEGSKA (reference sequence). CDR3 DNA sequence: TGCAGTGCTAGGTCTTGGACAGGGCCCTACGAGCAGTACTTC. Protein product: CSARSWTGPYEQYF.

The chain has TRBV6-2 or TRBV6-3 and TRBJ2-7; the D is unclear. V lost 4 bases to trimming and J lost 2 bases, with 12 bases between them. The germline gives CDR1 MNHEY, CDR2 SVGEGT. This CDR3 region has 14 residues. The CDR3 nucleotides read TGTGCCAGCAGTTCCCACACAAAGCCCTACGAGCAGTACTTC. Amino acids: CASSSHTKPYEQYF.

The V and J genes are TRBV7-2 and TRBJ2-1; possible D gene TRBD1, 5 bases. Germline CDR1 SGHTA, CDR2 FQGNSA. V lost 1 base and J lost 13, with 14 bases in between. This CDR3 contains 13 residues. CDR3 protein: CASSLGFQDKQFF. CDR3 bases: TGTGCCAGCAGCTTAGGATTTCAGGACAAACAGTTCTTC.

The gene calls are TRBV20-1 and TRBJ2-2, with a weak D call TRBD1 (6 bases). This CDR3 comprises 14 residues. Germline CDR1 reads DFQATT; CDR2 reads SNEGSKA (reference sequence). V lost 6 bases and J 1 base, leaving 12 bases between the germline ends. This CDR3 is CSAAGTQNTGELFF. DNA of the CDR3: TGCAGTGCCGCCGGGACACAGAACACCGGGGAGCTGTTTTTT.

This clonotype was observed many times. The V and J genes are TRBV20-1 and TRBJ2-7; D gene uncertain. Trimming pared 3 bases from V and 3 bases from J, leaving 12 bases between. The CDR3 is made up of 13 amino acids. Germline V lookup: CDR1 DFQATT, CDR2 SNEGSKA (reference sequence). DNA of the CDR3: TGCAGTGCTAGTCGCAACCAATTCTACGAGCAGTACTTC. This translates into CSASRNQFYEQYF.

This chain links TRBV5-1 with TRBJ2-5; TRBD2 matches 10 bases. CDR1 is SGHRS, CDR2 YFSETQ, per germline. This CDR3 is 16 amino acids long. The J segment lost 4 bases and the V segment lost 2 bases, leaving 8 bases of the junction unmatched. The CDR3 region is CASSLQRGGVRETQYF. The CDR3 DNA is TGCGCCAGCAGCTTACAGCGGGGGGGCGTTCGAGAGACCCAGTACTTC.

This clonotype has more than one count but fewer than ten. This chain uses TRBV6-5 with TRBJ2-7; 12 bases fit TRBD2. Germline V gene sequence: CDR1 MNHEY, CDR2 SVGAGI. Trimming took 2 bases from V and 4 from J; bases not matched to a gene: 0. CDR3 length: 14 residues. The CDR3 coding sequence is TGTGCCAGCAGTTACGGACTAGCGGGATACGAGCAGTACTTC. Amino acid sequence: CASSYGLAGYEQYF.

This chain connects TRBV7-9 to TRBJ1-1, with D perhaps TRBD1 (6 bases). CDR3 length equals 15 residues. Trimming took off 2 bases at V and 0 bases at J, with 10 bases between the two ends. CDR1 and CDR2 from the germline V gene are SEHNR and FQNEAQ (reference sequence). CDR3 sequence (DNA): TGTGCCAGCAGCTTAAACAGGGCCCTGAACACTGAAGCTTTCTTT. The encoded protein is CASSLNRALNTEAFF.

This clonotype came up a few times. The chain employs TRBV27 and TRBJ2-5, with TRBD1 matching over 8 bases. The CDR3 loop spans 16 amino acids. V gave up 0 bases and J gave up 1 base; unmatched junction bases: 4. Germline V gives CDR1 MNHEY, CDR2 SMNVEV (reference sequence). The CDR3 reads CASSLSGQGLQETQYF. The DNA of the CDR3 is TGTGCCAGCAGTTTATCCGGACAGGGCCTCCAAGAGACCCAGTACTTC.

The chain employs TRBV12-3 or TRBV12-4 and TRBJ2-2; weak D call: TRBD1 (6 bases). The V gene lost 6 bases and the J gene lost 0 bases, with 11 bases spanning the gap. The CDR3 has 15 amino acids. The CDR3 nucleotides read TGTGCCAGCAGGCGACAGGTTTCGAACACCGGGGAGCTGTTTTTT. Translation: CASRRQVSNTGELFF.

The DNA for the CDR3 is TGTGCCAGCAGTGACTCGAAAGCGGGGAGCACAGATACGCAGTATTTT. Its translation is CASSDSKAGSTDTQYF. The J gene is TRBJ2-3, the V gene TRBV6-4; 7 bases agree with TRBD2. This CDR3 spans 16 amino acids. Germline V gene data show CDR1 as MRHNA and CDR2 as SNTAGT. V was clipped by 0 bases and J by 0 bases; unmatched bases: 3.

This clonotype was recorded a few times. The chain is built from TRBV25-1 and TRBJ2-3, with D perhaps assigned TRBD1 or TRBD2 (5 bases each). Germline V gives CDR1 MGHDK, CDR2 SYGVNS. The V gene lost 1 base and the J gene lost 6 bases, with 5 bases spanning the gap. The CDR3 covers 12 residues. CDR3 region: CASSEWGDTQYF. CDR3 nucleotide sequence: TGTGCCAGCAGTGAATGGGGGGATACGCAGTATTTT.

The J gene is TRBJ2-3, the V gene TRBV28; the D is unclear. This CDR3 spans 11 amino acids. The V end was cut by 7 bases, the J end by 4 bases, with 6 bases between. Germline assignment: CDR1 MDHEN and CDR2 SYDVKM. The CDR3 DNA is TGTGCCAGCACCAACGCAGATACGCAGTATTTT. It codes for CASTNADTQYF.

This clonotype turned up a few times. This chain links TRBV12-3 or TRBV12-4 with TRBJ2-6; the D is unclear. CDR3 length: 13 amino acids. The ends were cut back, 7 bases at V and 0 bases at J, with 4 bases in the middle. CDR3 residues: CASTFSGANVLTF. DNA of the CDR3: TGTGCCAGCACGTTCTCTGGGGCCAACGTCCTGACTTTC.

In its sample, this clonotype was seen many times. This rearrangement joins TRBV6-5 to TRBJ2-1; TRBD2 matches 12 bases. Trimming cost V 0 bases and J 5 bases; bases outside gene matches: 11. CDR1 and CDR2 from the germline V gene are MNHEY and SVGAGI. CDR3 length: 19 amino acids. The CDR3 region has the DNA TGTGCCAGCAGTTACTCGAGCCCTAGCGGGAGGGCCCATCACAATGAGCAGTTCTTC. Translated, it gives CASSYSSPSGRAHHNEQFF.

This clonotype has ten or more counts. The chain has TRBV6-1 and TRBJ1-2; 10 bases map to TRBD1. Germline V gives CDR1 MNHNS, CDR2 SASEGT. The V and J ends lost 5 bases and 4 bases, in that order; junction bases with no gene match: 4. The CDR3 totals 14 residues. The chain's CDR3 is CASSLGQGTYGYTF. The CDR3 DNA reads as TGTGCCAGCAGTCTGGGACAGGGGACCTATGGCTACACCTTC.

V gene TRBV28 combines with J gene TRBJ2-5; unclear D gene. V lost 6 bases and J lost 5, with 7 bases in between. The germline CDR1 and CDR2 sequences are MDHEN and SYDVKM. The CDR3 contains 11 residues. The CDR3 nucleotides read TGTGCCAGCAGGAGTTTTGAGACCCAGTACTTC. Its translation is CASRSFETQYF. Full variable domain (remainder filled in from reference TRBV28 and TRBJ2-5): DVKVTQSSRYLVKRTGEKVFLECVQDMDHENMFWYRQDPGLGLRLIYFSYDVKMKEKGDIPEGYSVSREKKERFSLILESASTNQTSMYLCASRSFETQYFGPGTRLLVL.

The rearrangement links TRBV15 to TRBJ2-5, with D perhaps matching TRBD1 (6 bases). The CDR3 covers 17 residues. CDR1 and CDR2 (germline): LNHNV, YYDKDF (reference sequence). The V end was cut by 1 base, the J end by 3 bases, with 18 bases between. The CDR3 DNA reads as TGTGCCACCAGCAGAGGAAACAGGGCCCTGCTCAAAGAGACCCAGTACTTC. Its protein product is CATSRGNRALLKETQYF.